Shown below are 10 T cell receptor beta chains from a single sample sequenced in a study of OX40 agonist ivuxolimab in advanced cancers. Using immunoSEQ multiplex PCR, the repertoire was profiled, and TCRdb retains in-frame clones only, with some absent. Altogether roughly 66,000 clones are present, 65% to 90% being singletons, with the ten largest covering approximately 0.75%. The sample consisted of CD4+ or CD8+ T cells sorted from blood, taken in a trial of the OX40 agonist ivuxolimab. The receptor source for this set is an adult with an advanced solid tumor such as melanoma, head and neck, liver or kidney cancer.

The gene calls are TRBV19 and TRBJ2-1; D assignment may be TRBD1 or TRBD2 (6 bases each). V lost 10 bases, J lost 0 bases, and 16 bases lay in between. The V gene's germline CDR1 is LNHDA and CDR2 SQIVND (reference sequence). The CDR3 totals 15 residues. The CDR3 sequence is CATRGGLSSYNEQFF. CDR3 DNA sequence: TGTGCCACTAGAGGGGGGCTGAGCTCCTACAATGAGCAGTTCTTC.

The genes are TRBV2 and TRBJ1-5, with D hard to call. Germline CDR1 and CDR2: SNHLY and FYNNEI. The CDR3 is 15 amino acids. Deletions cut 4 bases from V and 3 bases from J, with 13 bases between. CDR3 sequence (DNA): TGTGCCAGCAGTGTGAACGGGGTACTCAATCAGCCCCAGCATTTT. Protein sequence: CASSVNGVLNQPQHF.

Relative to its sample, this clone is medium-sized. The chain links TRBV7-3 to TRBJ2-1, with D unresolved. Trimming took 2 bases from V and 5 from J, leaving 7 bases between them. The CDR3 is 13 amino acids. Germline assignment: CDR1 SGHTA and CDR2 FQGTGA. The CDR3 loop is CASSLGQNNEQFF. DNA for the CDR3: TGTGCCAGCAGCTTAGGGCAGAACAATGAGCAGTTCTTC.

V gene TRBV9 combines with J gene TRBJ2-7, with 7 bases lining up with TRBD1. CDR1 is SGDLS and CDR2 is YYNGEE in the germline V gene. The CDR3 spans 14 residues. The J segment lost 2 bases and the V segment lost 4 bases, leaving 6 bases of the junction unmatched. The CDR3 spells CASSKTGSAYEQYF. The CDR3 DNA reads TGTGCCAGCAGCAAGACAGGGAGCGCCTACGAGCAGTACTTC.

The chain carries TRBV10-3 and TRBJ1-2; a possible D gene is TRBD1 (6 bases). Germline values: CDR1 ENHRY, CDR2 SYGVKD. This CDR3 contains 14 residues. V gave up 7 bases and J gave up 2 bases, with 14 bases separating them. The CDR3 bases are TGTGCCATCAAGCGGACAGACCCAAACTATGGCTACACCTTC. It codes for CAIKRTDPNYGYTF.

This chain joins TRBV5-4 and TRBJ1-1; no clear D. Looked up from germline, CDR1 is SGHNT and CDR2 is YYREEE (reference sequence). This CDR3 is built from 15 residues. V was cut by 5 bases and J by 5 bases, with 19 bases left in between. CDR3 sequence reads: CASRQEPQEPTEAFF. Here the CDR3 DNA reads TGTGCCAGCAGACAAGAACCCCAGGAACCGACTGAAGCTTTCTTT.

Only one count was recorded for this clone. This CDR3 is CAWSNQLAREQYF. The CDR3 nucleotides read TGTGCCTGGAGTAACCAACTAGCACGGGAGCAGTACTTC. The chain combines TRBV30 with TRBJ2-7, with D possibly matching TRBD2 (6 bases). CDR1 and CDR2 from the germline V gene are GTSNPN and SVGIG (reference sequence). V was cut by 2 bases and J by 7 bases, with 15 bases left in between. This CDR3 contains 13 residues.

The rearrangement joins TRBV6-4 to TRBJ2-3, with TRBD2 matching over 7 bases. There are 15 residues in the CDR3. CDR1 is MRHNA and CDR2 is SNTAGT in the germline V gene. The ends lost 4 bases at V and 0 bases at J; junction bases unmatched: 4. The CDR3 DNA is TGTGCCAGCAGTGCTAGCGGATCTAGCACAGATACGCAGTATTTT. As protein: CASSASGSSTDTQYF.

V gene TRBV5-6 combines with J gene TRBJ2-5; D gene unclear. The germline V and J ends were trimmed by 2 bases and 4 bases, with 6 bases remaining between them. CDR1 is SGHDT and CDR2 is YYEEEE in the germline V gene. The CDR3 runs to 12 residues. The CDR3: CASSFRLETQYF. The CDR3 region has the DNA TGTGCCAGCAGCTTCAGACTAGAGACCCAGTACTTC.

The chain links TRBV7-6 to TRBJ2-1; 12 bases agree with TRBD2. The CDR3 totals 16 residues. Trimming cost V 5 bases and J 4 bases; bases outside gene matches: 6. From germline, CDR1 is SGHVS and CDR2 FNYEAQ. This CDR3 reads CASSTSLAGGYNEQFF. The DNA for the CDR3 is TGTGCCAGCAGCACATCACTAGCGGGGGGTTACAATGAGCAGTTCTTC.